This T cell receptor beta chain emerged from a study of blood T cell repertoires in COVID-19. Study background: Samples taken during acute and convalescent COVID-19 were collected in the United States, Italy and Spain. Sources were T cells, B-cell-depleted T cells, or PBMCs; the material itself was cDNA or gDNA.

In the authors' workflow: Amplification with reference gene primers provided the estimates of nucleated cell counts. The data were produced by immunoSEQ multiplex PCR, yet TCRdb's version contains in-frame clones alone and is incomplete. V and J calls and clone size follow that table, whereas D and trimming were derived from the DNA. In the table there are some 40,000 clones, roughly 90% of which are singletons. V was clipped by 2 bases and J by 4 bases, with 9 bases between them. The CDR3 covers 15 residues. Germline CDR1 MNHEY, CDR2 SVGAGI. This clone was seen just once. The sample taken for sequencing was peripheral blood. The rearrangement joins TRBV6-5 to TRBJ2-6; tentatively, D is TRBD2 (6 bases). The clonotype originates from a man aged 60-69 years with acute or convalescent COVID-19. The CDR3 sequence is CASSYRGTGANVLTF. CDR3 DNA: TGTGCCAGCAGTTACCGGGGGACCGGGGCCAACGTCCTGACTTTC.